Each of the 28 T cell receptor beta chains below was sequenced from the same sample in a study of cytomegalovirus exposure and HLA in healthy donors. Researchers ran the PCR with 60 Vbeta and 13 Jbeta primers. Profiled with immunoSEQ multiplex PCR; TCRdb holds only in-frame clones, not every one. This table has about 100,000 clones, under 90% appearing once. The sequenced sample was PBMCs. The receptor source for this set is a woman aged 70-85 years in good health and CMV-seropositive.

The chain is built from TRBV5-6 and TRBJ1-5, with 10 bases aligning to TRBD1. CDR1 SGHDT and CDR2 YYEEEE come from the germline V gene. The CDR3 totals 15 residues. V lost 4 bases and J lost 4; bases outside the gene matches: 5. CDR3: CASSPGTGENQPQHF. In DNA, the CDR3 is TGTGCCAGCAGCCCCGGGACAGGGGAAAATCAGCCCCAGCATTTT.

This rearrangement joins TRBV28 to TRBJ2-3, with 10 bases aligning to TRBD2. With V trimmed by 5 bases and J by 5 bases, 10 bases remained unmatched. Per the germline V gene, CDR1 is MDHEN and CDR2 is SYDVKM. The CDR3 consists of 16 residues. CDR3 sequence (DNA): TGTGCCAGCAGTCCAAGGGGAGCGGGAGGGCAAGATACGCAGTATTTT. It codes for CASSPRGAGGQDTQYF. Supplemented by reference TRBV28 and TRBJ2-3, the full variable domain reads DVKVTQSSRYLVKRTGEKVFLECVQDMDHENMFWYRQDPGLGLRLIYFSYDVKMKEKGDIPEGYSVSREKKERFSLILESASTNQTSMYLCASSPRGAGGQDTQYFGPGTRLTVL.

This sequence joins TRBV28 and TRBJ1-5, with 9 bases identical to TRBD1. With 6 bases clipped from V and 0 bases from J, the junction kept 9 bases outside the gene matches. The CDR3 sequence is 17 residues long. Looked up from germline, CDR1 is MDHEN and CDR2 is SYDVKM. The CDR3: CASSPQRGQGSNQPQHF. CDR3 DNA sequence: TGTGCCAGCAGCCCCCAGCGGGGACAGGGTAGCAATCAGCCCCAGCATTTT.

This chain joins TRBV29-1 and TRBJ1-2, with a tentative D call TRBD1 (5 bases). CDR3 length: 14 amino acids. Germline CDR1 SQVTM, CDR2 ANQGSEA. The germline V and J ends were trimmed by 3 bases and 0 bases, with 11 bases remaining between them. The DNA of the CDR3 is TGCAGCGTTGAGGTACAGGCCGCTAACTATGGCTACACCTTC. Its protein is CSVEVQAANYGYTF. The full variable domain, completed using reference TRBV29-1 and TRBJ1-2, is SAVISQKPSRDICQRGTSLTIQCQVDSQVTMMFWYRQQPGQSLTLIATANQGSEATYESGFVIDKFPISRPNLTFSTLTVSNMSPEDSSIYLCSVEVQAANYGYTFGSGTRLTVV.

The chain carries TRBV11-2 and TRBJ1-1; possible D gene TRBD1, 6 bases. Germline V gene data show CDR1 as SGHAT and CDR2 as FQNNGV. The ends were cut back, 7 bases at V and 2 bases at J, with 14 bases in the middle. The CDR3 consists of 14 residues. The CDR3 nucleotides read TGTGCCAGCACATTCACGGGGGGCAACACTGAAGCTTTCTTT. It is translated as CASTFTGGNTEAFF.

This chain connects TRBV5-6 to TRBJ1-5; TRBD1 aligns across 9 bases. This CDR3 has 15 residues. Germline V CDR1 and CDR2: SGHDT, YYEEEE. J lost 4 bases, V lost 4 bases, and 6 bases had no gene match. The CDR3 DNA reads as TGTGCCAGCAGCCCCGGACAGGGGAGAAATCAGCCCCAGCATTTT. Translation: CASSPGQGRNQPQHF.

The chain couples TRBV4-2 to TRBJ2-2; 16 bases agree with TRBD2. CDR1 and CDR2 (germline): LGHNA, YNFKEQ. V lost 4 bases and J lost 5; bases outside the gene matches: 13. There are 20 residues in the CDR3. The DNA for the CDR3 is TGTGCCAGCAGCCTATCAGCCGGGACTAGCGGGAGGGCCGGTACCGGGGAGCTGTTTTTT. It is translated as CASSLSAGTSGRAGTGELFF.

CDR3 region: CASTEWPGQGTDTQYF. CDR3 in DNA: TGTGCCAGCACCGAGTGGCCGGGACAGGGGACAGATACGCAGTATTTT. The chain has TRBV27 and TRBJ2-3, with 10 bases identical to TRBD1. The CDR3 runs 16 residues. Unmatched junction bases numbered 10, after V lost 7 bases and J lost 3 bases. Germline loops: CDR1 MNHEY, CDR2 SMNVEV (reference sequence).

CDR3 bases: TGTGCCATCAGTTCCTCGTCACGGGAGGGCCCAGATACGCAGTATTTT. Protein: CAISSSSREGPDTQYF. The chain carries TRBV10-3 and TRBJ2-3; 8 bases agree with TRBD2. The CDR3 loop spans 16 amino acids. Germline lookup yields CDR1 ENHRY and CDR2 SYGVKD. Losses at the gene ends were 5 bases for V and 4 bases for J; bases not matched to a gene: 11.

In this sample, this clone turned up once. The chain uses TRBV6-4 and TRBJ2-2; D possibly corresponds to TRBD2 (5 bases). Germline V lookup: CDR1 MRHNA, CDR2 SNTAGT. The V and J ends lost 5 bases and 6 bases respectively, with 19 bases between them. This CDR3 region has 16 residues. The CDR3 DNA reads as TGTGCCAGCAGTCCGGGTGTGAGGGTCGGTCCCGGGGAGCTGTTTTTT. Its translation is CASSPGVRVGPGELFF.

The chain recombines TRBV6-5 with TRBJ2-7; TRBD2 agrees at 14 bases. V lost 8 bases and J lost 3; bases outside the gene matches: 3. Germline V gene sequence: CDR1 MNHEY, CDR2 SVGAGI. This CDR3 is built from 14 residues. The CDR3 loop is CASGTSGSFYEQYF. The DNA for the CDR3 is TGTGCCAGCGGGACTAGCGGGAGTTTCTACGAGCAGTACTTC.

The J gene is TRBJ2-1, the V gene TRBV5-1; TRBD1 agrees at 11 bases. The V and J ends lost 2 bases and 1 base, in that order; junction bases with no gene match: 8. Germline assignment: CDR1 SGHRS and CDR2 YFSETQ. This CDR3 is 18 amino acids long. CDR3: CASSLMGGTGGSYNEQFF. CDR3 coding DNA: TGCGCCAGCAGCTTAATGGGGGGGACAGGGGGTTCCTACAATGAGCAGTTCTTC.

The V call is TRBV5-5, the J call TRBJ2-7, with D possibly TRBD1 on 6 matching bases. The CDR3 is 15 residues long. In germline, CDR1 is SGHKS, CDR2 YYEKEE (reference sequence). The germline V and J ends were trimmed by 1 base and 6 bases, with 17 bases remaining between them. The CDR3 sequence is CASSLNRGGRREQYF. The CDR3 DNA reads TGTGCCAGCAGCTTGAATCGAGGGGGACGGCGCGAGCAGTACTTC.

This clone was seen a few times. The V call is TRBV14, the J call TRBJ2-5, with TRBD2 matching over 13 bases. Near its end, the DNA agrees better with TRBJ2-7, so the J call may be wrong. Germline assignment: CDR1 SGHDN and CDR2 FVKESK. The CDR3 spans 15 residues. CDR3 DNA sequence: TGTGCCAGCAGCCACTGGACTAGCGGGAGCTACGAGCAGTACTTC. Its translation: CASSHWTSGSYEQYF.

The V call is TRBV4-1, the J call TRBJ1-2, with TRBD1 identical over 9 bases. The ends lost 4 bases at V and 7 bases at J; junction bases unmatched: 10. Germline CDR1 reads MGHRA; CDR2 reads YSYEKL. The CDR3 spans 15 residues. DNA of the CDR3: TGCGCCAGCAGCCTAGAAACCCGGGACAGGGCTGGCTACACCTTC. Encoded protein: CASSLETRDRAGYTF.

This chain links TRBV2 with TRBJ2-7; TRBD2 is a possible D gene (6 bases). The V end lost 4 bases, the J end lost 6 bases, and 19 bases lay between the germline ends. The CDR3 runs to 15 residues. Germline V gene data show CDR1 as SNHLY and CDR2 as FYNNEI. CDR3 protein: CASSAVFLMGGEQYF. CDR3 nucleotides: TGTGCCAGCAGTGCCGTTTTTTTGATGGGGGGCGAGCAGTACTTC.

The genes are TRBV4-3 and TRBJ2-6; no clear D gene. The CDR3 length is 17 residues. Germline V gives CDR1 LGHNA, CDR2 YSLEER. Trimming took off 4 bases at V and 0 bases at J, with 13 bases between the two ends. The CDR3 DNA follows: TGCGCCAGCAGCCCCCGACTCCTCAGCTCTGGGGCCAACGTCCTGACTTTC. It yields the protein CASSPRLLSSGANVLTF.

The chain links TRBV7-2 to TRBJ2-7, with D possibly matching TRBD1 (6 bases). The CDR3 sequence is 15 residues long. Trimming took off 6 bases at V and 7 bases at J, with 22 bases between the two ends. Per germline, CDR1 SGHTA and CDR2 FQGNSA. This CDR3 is CASSARQVGSGEQYF. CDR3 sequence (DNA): TGTGCCAGCAGTGCCAGACAGGTGGGGTCGGGGGAGCAGTACTTC. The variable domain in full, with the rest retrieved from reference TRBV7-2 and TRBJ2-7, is GAGVSQSPSNKVTEKGKDVELRCDPISGHTALYWYRQSLGQGLEFLIYFQGNSAPDKSGLPSDRFSAERTGGSVSTLTIQRTQQEDSAVYLCASSARQVGSGEQYFGPGTRLTVT.

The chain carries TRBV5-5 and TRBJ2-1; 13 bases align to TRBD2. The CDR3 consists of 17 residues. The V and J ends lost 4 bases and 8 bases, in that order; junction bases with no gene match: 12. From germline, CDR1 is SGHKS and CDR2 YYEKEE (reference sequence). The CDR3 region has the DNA TGTGCCAGCAGCCCGTGGACTAGCGGGAGAGGGTCTGATGAGCAGTTCTTC. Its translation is CASSPWTSGRGSDEQFF.

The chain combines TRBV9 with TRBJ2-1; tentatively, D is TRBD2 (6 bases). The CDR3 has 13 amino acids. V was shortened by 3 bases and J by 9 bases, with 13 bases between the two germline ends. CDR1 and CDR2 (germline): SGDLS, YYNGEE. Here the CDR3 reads CASSATSSSEQFF. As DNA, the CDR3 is TGTGCCAGCAGCGCCACTAGCTCAAGTGAGCAGTTCTTC.

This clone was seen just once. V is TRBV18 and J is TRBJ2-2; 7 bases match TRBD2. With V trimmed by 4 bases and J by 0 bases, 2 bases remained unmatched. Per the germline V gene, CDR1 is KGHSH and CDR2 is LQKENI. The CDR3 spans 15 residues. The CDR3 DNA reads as TGTGCCAGCTCACTCGCGGGGGCGAACACCGGGGAGCTGTTTTTT. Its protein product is CASSLAGANTGELFF.

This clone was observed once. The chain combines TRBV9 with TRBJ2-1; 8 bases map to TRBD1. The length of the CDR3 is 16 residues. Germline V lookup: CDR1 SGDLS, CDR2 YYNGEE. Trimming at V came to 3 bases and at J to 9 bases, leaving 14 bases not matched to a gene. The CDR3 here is CASSARGQGRIGEQFF. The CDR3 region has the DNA TGTGCCAGCAGCGCCCGCGGACAGGGTAGGATTGGTGAGCAGTTCTTC. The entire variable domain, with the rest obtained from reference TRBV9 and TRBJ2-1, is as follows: DSGVTQTPKHLITATGQRVTLRCSPRSGDLSVYWYQQSLDQGLQFLIQYYNGEERAKGNILERFSAQQFPDLHSELNLSSLELGDSALYFCASSARGQGRIGEQFFGPGTRLTVL.

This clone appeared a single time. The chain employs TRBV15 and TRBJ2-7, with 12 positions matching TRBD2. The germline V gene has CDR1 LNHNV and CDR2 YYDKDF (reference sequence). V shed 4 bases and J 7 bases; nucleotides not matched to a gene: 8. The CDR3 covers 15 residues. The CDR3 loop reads CATSIRLAGDREQYF. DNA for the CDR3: TGTGCCACCAGCATAAGACTAGCGGGAGACCGGGAGCAGTACTTC.

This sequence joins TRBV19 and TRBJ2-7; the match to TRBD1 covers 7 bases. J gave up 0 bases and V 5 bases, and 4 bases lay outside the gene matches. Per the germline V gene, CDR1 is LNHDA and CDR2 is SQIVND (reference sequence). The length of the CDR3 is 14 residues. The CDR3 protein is CASSEQGSSYEQYF. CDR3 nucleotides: TGTGCCAGTAGTGAACAGGGGAGCTCCTACGAGCAGTACTTC.

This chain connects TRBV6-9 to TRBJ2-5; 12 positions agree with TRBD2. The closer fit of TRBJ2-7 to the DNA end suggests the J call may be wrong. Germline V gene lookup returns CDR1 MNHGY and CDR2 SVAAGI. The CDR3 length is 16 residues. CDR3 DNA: TGTGCCAGCACCCCCCATCTGACTAGCGGGAGAAACGAGCAGTACTTC. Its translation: CASTPHLTSGRNEQYF.

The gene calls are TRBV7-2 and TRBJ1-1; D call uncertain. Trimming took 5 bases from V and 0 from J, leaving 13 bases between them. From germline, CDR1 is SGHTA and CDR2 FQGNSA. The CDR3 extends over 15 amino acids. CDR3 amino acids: CASSIQAGMNTEAFF. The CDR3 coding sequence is TGTGCCAGCAGCATTCAGGCCGGTATGAACACTGAAGCTTTCTTT.

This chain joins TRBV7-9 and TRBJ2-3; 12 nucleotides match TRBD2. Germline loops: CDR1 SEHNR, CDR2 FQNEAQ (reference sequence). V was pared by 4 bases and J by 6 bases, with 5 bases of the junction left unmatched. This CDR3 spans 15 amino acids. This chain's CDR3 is CASSSGLAGWDTQYF. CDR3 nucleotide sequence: TGTGCCAGCAGCTCCGGACTAGCGGGATGGGATACGCAGTATTTT. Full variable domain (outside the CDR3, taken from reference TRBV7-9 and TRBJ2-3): DTGVSQNPRHKITKRGQNVTFRCDPISEHNRLYWYRQTLGQGPEFLTYFQNEAQLEKSRLLSDRFSAERPKGSFSTLEIQRTEQGDSAMYLCASSSGLAGWDTQYFGPGTRLTVL.

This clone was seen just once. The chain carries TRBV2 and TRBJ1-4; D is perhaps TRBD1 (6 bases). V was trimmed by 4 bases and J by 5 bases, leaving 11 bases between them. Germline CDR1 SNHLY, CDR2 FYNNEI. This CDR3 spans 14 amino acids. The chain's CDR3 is CASSVQGGNEKLFF. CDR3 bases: TGTGCCAGCAGTGTACAGGGTGGCAATGAAAAACTGTTTTTT. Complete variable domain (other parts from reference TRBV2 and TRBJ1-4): EPEVTQTPSHQVTQMGQEVILRCVPISNHLYFYWYRQILGQKVEFLVSFYNNEISEKSEIFDDQFSVERPDGSNFTLKIRSTKLEDSAMYFCASSVQGGNEKLFFGSGTQLSVL.